This T cell receptor beta chain was profiled in a study of CD8+ T cells in alopecia areata. General study findings and limits: Scalp clonality dropped significantly under tofacitinib, as did expanded CD8+ top-100 clones. Uncertainty remains about how baseline CD8+ expansion links to response, with one nonresponder. Lesional tissue from the scalp (especially in alopecia totalis/universalis) showed higher clonality than normal scalp.

On this clone itself: Its antigen remains unknown.

CDR1 and CDR2 from the germline V gene are SGDLS and YYNGEE. V was clipped by 0 bases and J by 5 bases; unmatched bases: 10. This CDR3 region has 17 residues. The treatment: oral pan-JAK inhibitor, 5-10 mg twice daily. In alopecia areata patients, both lesional scalp punch biopsies and peripheral blood were collected. TCR sequencing used cDNA made by reverse transcription of extracted RNA. Sequenced by immunoSEQ multiplex PCR; TCRdb stores in-frame clones only, minus some. The table includes roughly 190,000 clones, 55% to 70% detected once. The clonotype originates from a human donor with alopecia areata. The V call is TRBV9, the J call TRBJ2-4, with TRBD1 matching over 8 bases. The specimen was CD4+ T cells sorted from blood, collected at week 4, from a patient treated with tofacitinib. CDR3 nucleotide sequence: TGTGCCAGCAGCGTAGCCGTTAGGACAGGGCACGAAAACATTCAGTACTTC. It yields the protein CASSVAVRTGHENIQYF.